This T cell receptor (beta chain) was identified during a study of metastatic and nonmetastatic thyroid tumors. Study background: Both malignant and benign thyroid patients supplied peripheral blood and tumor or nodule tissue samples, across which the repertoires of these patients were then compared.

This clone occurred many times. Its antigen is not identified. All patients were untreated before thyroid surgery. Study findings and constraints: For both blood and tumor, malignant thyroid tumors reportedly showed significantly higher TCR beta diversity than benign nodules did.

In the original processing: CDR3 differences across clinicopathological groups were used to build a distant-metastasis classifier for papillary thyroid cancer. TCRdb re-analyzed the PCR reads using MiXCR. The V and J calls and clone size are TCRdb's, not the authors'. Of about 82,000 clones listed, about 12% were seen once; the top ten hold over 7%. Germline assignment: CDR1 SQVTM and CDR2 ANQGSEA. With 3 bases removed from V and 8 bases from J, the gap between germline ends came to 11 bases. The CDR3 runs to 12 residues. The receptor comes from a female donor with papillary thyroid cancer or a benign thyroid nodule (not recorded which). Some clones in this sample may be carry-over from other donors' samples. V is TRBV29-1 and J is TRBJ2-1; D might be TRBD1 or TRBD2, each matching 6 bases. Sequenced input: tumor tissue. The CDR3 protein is CSVDLGGHEQFF. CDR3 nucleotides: TGCAGCGTTGACCTAGGGGGGCATGAGCAGTTCTTC.